The T cell receptor (beta chain) described here comes from a study of T-cell reconstitution after alpha-beta-depleted transplantation in children. The table lists this clonotype with many counts. The ends were cut back, 3 bases at V and 3 bases at J, with 13 bases in the middle. This CDR3 contains 15 residues. Germline CDR1 and CDR2: ENHRY and SYGVKD. Unique molecular identifiers were incorporated during preparation of the TCRbeta library. Via MiXCR, TCRdb re-called the PCR reads, giving one row per CDR3 protein. The sample carries roughly 500,000 distinct CDR3 sequences, 9.5% to 15% recorded once. The chain links TRBV10-3 to TRBJ2-3; D perhaps matches TRBD2 (6 bases). Specimen: PBMCs from the stem cell graft donor, collected from the stem cell graft. This sequence originates from a human donor who donated a stem cell graft to a child with combined immunodeficiency. CDR3 region: CAISERGRGTDTQYF. CDR3 DNA sequence: TGTGCCATCAGTGAACGGGGACGGGGGACAGATACGCAGTATTTT.